This T cell receptor (beta chain) was captured by sequencing in a study of blood T cell repertoires in COVID-19. Across the whole study: COVID-19 samples collected from the United States, Italy and Spain covered acute and convalescent phases. From T cells, B-cell-depleted T cells, or PBMCs came the material, which was cDNA or gDNA.

This clone was found once. The ends were cut back, 0 bases at V and 5 bases at J, with 9 bases in the middle. Germline CDR1 reads SGHRS; CDR2 reads YFSETQ. The CDR3 is made up of 13 amino acids. In the original processing: Amplification with reference gene primers provided the estimates of nucleated cell counts. Profiling relied on immunoSEQ multiplex PCR, and the TCRdb table lists in-frame clones only, not all of them. V and J calls and clone size follow that table, whereas D and trimming were derived from the DNA. The table has more than 200,000 clones, more than 75% seen once; the top ten hold about 4.8%.

The chain links TRBV5-1 to TRBJ2-7, with D possibly being TRBD1 (6 bases). The clonotype originates from a man between 50 and 59 years old with acute or convalescent COVID-19. Sequencing input: peripheral blood. The DNA of the CDR3 is TGCGCCAGCAGCTTGGAAAGGGACAACGAGCAGTACTTC. Protein product: CASSLERDNEQYF.